This T cell receptor beta chain was retrieved from a study of blood T cells in healthy people across ages. The authors ran a second PCR of roughly 6 to 12 cycles using a sample-barcoded 5' primer and a J-beta primer mix. TCRdb called the 5' RACE reads again in MiXCR, with one record for every CDR3 protein. The table lists 790,000 or so distinct CDR3 sequences, 45% to 70% of them singletons. This clonotype came up a few times. Between the trimmed V and J ends, which lost 5 bases and 2 bases, there was a span of 10 bases. There are 13 residues in the CDR3. The chain links TRBV12-3 or TRBV12-4 to TRBJ2-7, with a possible D match to TRBD1 (6 bases). The TCR comes from a man between 40 and 49 years old in good health. The source material was blood. The CDR3 bases are TGTGCCAGCAGTGCAGGGGTCACCTACGAGCAGTACTTC. This encodes CASSAGVTYEQYF.